A selection of T cell receptor beta chains follows, all from one sample in a study of beta chain features in type 1 diabetes. Method: immunoSEQ multiplex PCR; TCRdb's copy keeps in-frame clones and lacks some. The table records 330,000 or so clones, about 14% of them present only once. The sample consisted of central memory CD4+ T cells from blood. The receptor source for this set is a man younger than 40 in good health. Each CDR3 is given with its conserved first and last residue. A D gene is named only where the DNA matches it firmly. A clone size is listed for some rows: how often the clone was seen (once, few, many), or a class if it is expanded.

DNA: TGTGCCAGCAGTATACAGGGGGACCGTCAGCCCCAGCATTTT
CDR3: CASSIQGDRQPQHF
V: TRBV2
size: few
J: TRBJ1-5
D: TRBD1

DNA: TGTGCCAGCAGCCCCAGGACAGGCCTTTATGGCTACACCTTC
CDR3: CASSPRTGLYGYTF
V: TRBV7-2
size: -
J: TRBJ1-2
D: TRBD1

DNA: TGTGCCAGCAGTGAGTCAAGGACAGGGGGCTACGAGCAGTACTTC
CDR3: CASSESRTGGYEQYF
V: TRBV6-1
size: few
J: TRBJ2-7
D: TRBD1

DNA: TGCGCCAGCAGCTTTCTAGCGGGAGGGCCGTCAGAGACCCAGTACTTC
CDR3: CASSFLAGGPSETQYF
V: TRBV5-1
size: -
J: TRBJ2-5
D: TRBD2

DNA: TGTGCCAGCAGTTTATCAGGGGTAGAGACCCAGTACTTC
CDR3: CASSLSGVETQYF
V: TRBV7-7
size: few
J: TRBJ2-5
D: -

DNA: TGCAGTGCACAGTTGAACACTGAAGCTTTCTTT
CDR3: CSAQLNTEAFF
V: TRBV20-1
size: few
J: TRBJ1-1
D: -

DNA: TGTGCCAGCCGCGGGGGGACGGAGCCCTACGAGCAGTACTTC
CDR3: CASRGGTEPYEQYF
V: TRBV14
size: -
J: TRBJ2-7
D: TRBD2

DNA: TGTGCCAGCAGTCGACAGGGTGTGAAAATGAACACTGAAGCTTTCTTT
CDR3: CASSRQGVKMNTEAFF
V: TRBV5-6
size: -
J: TRBJ1-1
D: TRBD1

DNA: TGTGCCAGCAGTGAGTCACAGAACCCGAATACGCAGTATTTT
CDR3: CASSESQNPNTQYF
V: TRBV2
size: few
J: TRBJ2-3
D: -

DNA: TGTGCCAGCAGCTTGGCGGGCAGGGGGGAGACCCAGTACTTC
CDR3: CASSLAGRGETQYF
V: TRBV5-4
size: -
J: TRBJ2-5
D: TRBD1

DNA: TGTGCCAGCAGCCTCAGGGGGAGCTCTGGAAACACCATATATTTT
CDR3: CASSLRGSSGNTIYF
V: TRBV7-9
size: many
J: TRBJ1-3
D: TRBD1

DNA: TGTGCCAGCAGGGGGACAGGGTTCAGCTACGAGCAGTACTTC
CDR3: CASRGTGFSYEQYF
V: TRBV7-2
size: few
J: TRBJ2-7
D: TRBD1

DNA: TGTGCCAGCAGCTTGGGCCACAACTATGGCTACACCTTC
CDR3: CASSLGHNYGYTF
V: TRBV5-4
size: -
J: TRBJ1-2
D: -

DNA: TGCAGCGTTGGGGACAGTGAAGGCTACACCTTC
CDR3: CSVGDSEGYTF
V: TRBV29-1
size: few
J: TRBJ1-2
D: TRBD1

DNA: TGTGCCAGCAGCTCGGACGGGACCTACAATGAGCAGTTCTTC
CDR3: CASSSDGTYNEQFF
V: TRBV5-1
size: -
J: TRBJ2-1
D: -

DNA: TGTGCCAGCAGCCCGCGGAGCGGGACCCAAGAGACCCAGTACTTC
CDR3: CASSPRSGTQETQYF
V: TRBV11-2
size: -
J: TRBJ2-5
D: TRBD2

DNA: TGTGCCAGCAGCGATCGGGGGGCAAGCACAGATACGCAGTATTTT
CDR3: CASSDRGASTDTQYF
V: TRBV9
size: -
J: TRBJ2-3
D: -

DNA: TGTGCCAGCAGCCAGGACAGGTCTGTTGGCTACACCTTC
CDR3: CASSQDRSVGYTF
V: TRBV14
size: -
J: TRBJ1-2
D: TRBD1

DNA: TGTGCCTGGAGTGTCTGGACCGGACAGAAGGTATCGAATCACACTGAAGCTTTCTTT
CDR3: CAWSVWTGQKVSNHTEAFF
V: TRBV30
size: few
J: TRBJ1-1
D: -

DNA: TGTGCCAGCAGCTCAAGGACACAATCTGGAAACACCATATATTTT
CDR3: CASSSRTQSGNTIYF
V: TRBV7-9
size: -
J: TRBJ1-3
D: -

DNA: TGTGCCATCAGTTCTAGCGGGAGATCTTCTAGCACAGATACGCAGTATTTT
CDR3: CAISSSGRSSSTDTQYF
V: TRBV10-3
size: few
J: TRBJ2-3
D: TRBD2

DNA: TGTGCCAGTAGTGTCGTTAGAACGACAACCGGGGAGCTGTTTTTT
CDR3: CASSVVRTTTGELFF
V: TRBV19
size: -
J: TRBJ2-2
D: -

DNA: TGTGCCAGCAGCAGCGGGACAGGGAAGGTCATTCAGTACTTC
CDR3: CASSSGTGKVIQYF
V: TRBV7-2
size: -
J: TRBJ2-4
D: TRBD1

DNA: TGTGCCAGCAGCACCCGGCCCACAGATACGCAGTATTTT
CDR3: CASSTRPTDTQYF
V: TRBV2
size: few
J: TRBJ2-3
D: -

DNA: TGCGCCAGCAGCTTGGGACAGGACAGGGCTAATGAGCAGTTCTTC
CDR3: CASSLGQDRANEQFF
V: TRBV5-1
size: few
J: TRBJ2-1
D: TRBD1

DNA: TGTGCCAGCAGTTATATTTCGATTAGGGAAAAACTGTTTTTT
CDR3: CASSYISIREKLFF
V: TRBV7-2
size: -
J: TRBJ1-4
D: -

DNA: TGTGCCAGCTCACCGGGACAGGGGGGGGCCTACGAGCAGTACTTC
CDR3: CASSPGQGGAYEQYF
V: TRBV18
size: few
J: TRBJ2-7
D: TRBD1

DNA: TGTGCTAGTGGTACGACAGGGAAGGACACTGAAGCTTTCTTT
CDR3: CASGTTGKDTEAFF
V: TRBV12-5
size: few
J: TRBJ1-1
D: TRBD1

DNA: TGTGCCAGCAGCCTGCGACAGGGATACGCGAATGAAAAACTGTTTTTT
CDR3: CASSLRQGYANEKLFF
V: TRBV7-2
size: many
J: TRBJ1-4
D: TRBD1

DNA: TGTGCCAGCTCACCACCGGCGGTCCAAGAGACCCAGTACTTC
CDR3: CASSPPAVQETQYF
V: TRBV18
size: -
J: TRBJ2-5
D: -

DNA: TGTGCCAGTATCGGGGGGGTTAGCAATCAGCCCCAGCATTTT
CDR3: CASIGGVSNQPQHF
V: TRBV19
size: many
J: TRBJ1-5
D: -

DNA: TGTGCCAGCAGCGGGAATTCCTACGAGCAGTACTTC
CDR3: CASSGNSYEQYF
V: TRBV9
size: few
J: TRBJ2-7
D: -

DNA: TGTGCCAGCAGCTTAAATCAGAACGCTGAAGCTTTCTTT
CDR3: CASSLNQNAEAFF
V: TRBV7-2
size: few
J: TRBJ1-1
D: -

DNA: TGTGCCAGCAGTGCCTCCGGGACAGGGGGAACCGGGGAGCTGTTTTTT
CDR3: CASSASGTGGTGELFF
V: TRBV6-6
size: few
J: TRBJ2-2
D: TRBD1

DNA: TGCGCCAGCAGCTTGGAAGGGGGCGCAACTAATGAAAAACTGTTTTTC
CDR3: CASSLEGGATNEKLFF
V: TRBV5-1
size: -
J: TRBJ1-4
D: TRBD1

DNA: TGTGCCAGCAGTTTTTGGCAGGAGGCTTTCTTT
CDR3: CASSFWQEAFF
V: TRBV28
size: few
J: TRBJ1-1
D: -

DNA: TGTGCCAGCAGCCAAGGACAGGGGGCCTCCACTGAAGCTTTCTTT
CDR3: CASSQGQGASTEAFF
V: TRBV16
size: -
J: TRBJ1-1
D: TRBD1

DNA: TGCGCCAGCAGCTTTGCGGGTGTTGACACAGATACGCAGTATTTT
CDR3: CASSFAGVDTDTQYF
V: TRBV5-1
size: -
J: TRBJ2-3
D: -

DNA: TGTGCTAGTGATAATCCCGGGACTAGCCTCTATTCGGAGCAGTTCTTC
CDR3: CASDNPGTSLYSEQFF
V: TRBV12-5
size: -
J: TRBJ2-1
D: TRBD2

DNA: TGTGCCAGCAGCGGGCCCAAAGAGACCCAGTACTTC
CDR3: CASSGPKETQYF
V: TRBV7-2
size: many
J: TRBJ2-5
D: -

DNA: TGCGCCAGCAGCCAAGGAGGGGAAAACACCATATATTTT
CDR3: CASSQGGENTIYF
V: TRBV5-8
size: few
J: TRBJ1-3
D: -

DNA: TGTGCCAGCAGCTTGGGAGTGGGCACCGGGGAGCTGTTTTTT
CDR3: CASSLGVGTGELFF
V: TRBV5-4
size: -
J: TRBJ2-2
D: -

DNA: TGTGCCAGCAGCCAAGATACCGCAGGGACAGATACGCAGTATTTT
CDR3: CASSQDTAGTDTQYF
V: TRBV7-2
size: -
J: TRBJ2-3
D: -

DNA: TGTGCCAGCAGCCCCGTCGTAGGACGGGGCGGGTCAGGGCAGTACTTC
CDR3: CASSPVVGRGGSGQYF
V: TRBV7-7
size: -
J: TRBJ2-7
D: -

DNA: TGCGCCAGCAGCCAAGCGGGGGGTCCCTATGGCTACACCTTC
CDR3: CASSQAGGPYGYTF
V: TRBV4-1
size: few
J: TRBJ1-2
D: -

DNA: TGTGCTAGCAGCTTAAACACAGGGGGCACAGATACGCAGTATTTT
CDR3: CASSLNTGGTDTQYF
V: TRBV7-7
size: -
J: TRBJ2-3
D: TRBD1

DNA: TGCGCCAGCAGCCAAGGGTGGGGCAGCGGGGAAAAACTGTTTTTT
CDR3: CASSQGWGSGEKLFF
V: TRBV4-1
size: few
J: TRBJ1-4
D: -

DNA: TGTGCCAGCTCCCGGGACAGGCAATCAGATACGCAGTATTTT
CDR3: CASSRDRQSDTQYF
V: TRBV6-4
size: -
J: TRBJ2-3
D: TRBD1